These 5 T cell receptor beta chains were all obtained from the same sample, sequenced in a study of immune reconstitution after stem cell transplant in scleroderma (dated by TCRdb to 2016 to 2017). The protocol used for the library was RT-PCR. Instrument used: Illumina MiSeq. TCRdb itself trimmed the public reads at Q25 with fastp, ran MiXCR and retained productive beta chains. Under each unique CDR3 protein, matching rows form one entry showing the most common genes and DNA. The sample contains about 5,600 distinct CDR3 sequences, 8% of them found a single time. The ten largest clones represent 10% of the sample. Sampling was performed before or after autologous hematopoietic stem cell transplantation (not recorded which). These receptors all come from a male donor with systemic sclerosis.

This clonotype was detected a few times. The chain couples TRBV29-1 to TRBJ2-7; D unclear. CDR3 length: 13 residues. V shed 2 bases and J shed 1 base, with 9 bases lying between them. Per germline, CDR1 SQVTM and CDR2 ANQGSEA. CDR3 DNA sequence: TGCAGCGTTGAAAATGGGGTGTCCTACGAGCAGTACTTC. This translates into CSVENGVSYEQYF.

This clonotype is medium-sized within its sample. The chain couples TRBV6-6 to TRBJ2-1; D is ambiguous. The V end lost 3 bases, the J end lost 2 bases, and 14 bases lay between the germline ends. CDR3 length: 16 amino acids. Germline V gene data show CDR1 as MNHNY and CDR2 as SVGAGI (reference sequence). The CDR3 DNA reads TGTGCCAGCAGTTATTTGGCAAAGGAGCCCTACAATGAGCAGTTCTTC. It specifies CASSYLAKEPYNEQFF.

This clonotype ranks as medium-sized. The genes are TRBV29-1 and TRBJ2-7, with 10 bases fitting TRBD2. The CDR3 runs 12 residues. V shed 6 bases and J 5 bases; nucleotides not matched to a gene: 4. Germline V gives CDR1 SQVTM, CDR2 ANQGSEA. CDR3 nucleotides: TGCAGCGTAGCGGGAGGGCTCAACGAGCAGTACTTC. Translation gives CSVAGGLNEQYF.

The gene calls are TRBV18 and TRBJ2-2; D remains unclear. With 2 bases removed from V and 4 bases from J, the gap between germline ends came to 14 bases. Germline CDR1 is KGHSH and CDR2 is LQKENI. CDR3 length equals 16 residues. Here the CDR3 DNA reads TGTGCCAGCTCACCATCCCCGGGCAGCTTCACCGGGGAGCTGTTTTTT. Translated, it gives CASSPSPGSFTGELFF. Full variable domain (rest looked up from reference TRBV18 and TRBJ2-2): NAGVMQNPRHLVRRRGQEARLRCSPMKGHSHVYWYRQLPEEGLKFMVYLQKENIIDESGMPKERFSAEFPKEGPSILRIQQVVRGDSAAYFCASSPSPGSFTGELFFGEGSRLTVL.

By share, this clonotype ranks as medium-sized. This sequence joins TRBV12-3 or TRBV12-4 and TRBJ2-2, with 9 positions matching TRBD1. CDR3 length equals 15 residues. V was clipped by 5 bases and J by 5 bases; unmatched bases: 6. In DNA form, the CDR3 reads TGTGCCAGCAGTATAAAGGGACAGGGAACCGGGGAGCTGTTTTTT. Residues: CASSIKGQGTGELFF.